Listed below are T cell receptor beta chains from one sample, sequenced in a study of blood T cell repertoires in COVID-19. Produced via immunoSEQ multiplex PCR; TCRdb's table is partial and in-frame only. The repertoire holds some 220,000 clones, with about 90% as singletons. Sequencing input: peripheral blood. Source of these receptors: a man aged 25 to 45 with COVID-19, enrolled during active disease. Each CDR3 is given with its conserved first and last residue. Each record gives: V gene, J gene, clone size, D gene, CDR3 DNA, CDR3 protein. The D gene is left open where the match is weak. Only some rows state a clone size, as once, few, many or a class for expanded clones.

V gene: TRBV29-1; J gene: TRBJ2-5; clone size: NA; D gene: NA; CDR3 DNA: TGCAGCGTGGGGTCGGACAGAGGTGAGACCCAGTACTTC; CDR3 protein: CSVGSDRGETQYF
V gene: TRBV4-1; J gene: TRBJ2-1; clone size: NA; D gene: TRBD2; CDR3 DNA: TGCGCCAGCAGCCAGAGACTAGCGGGGGACAATGAGCAGTTCTTC; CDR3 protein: CASSQRLAGDNEQFF
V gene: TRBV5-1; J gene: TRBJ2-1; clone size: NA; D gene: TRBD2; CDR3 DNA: TGCGCCAGCAGCTTGACTAGCGGGGCCTACAATGAGCAGTTCTTC; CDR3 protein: CASSLTSGAYNEQFF
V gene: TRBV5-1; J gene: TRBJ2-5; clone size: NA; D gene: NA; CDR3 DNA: TGCGCCAGCAGCTTGGAGACTCACAGGGACCTTCAGTACTTC; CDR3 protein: CASSLETHRDLQYF
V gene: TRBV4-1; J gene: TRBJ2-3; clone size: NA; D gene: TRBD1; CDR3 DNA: TGCGCCAGCAGCCAATATGACAGGGTCAGAGATACGCAGTATTTT; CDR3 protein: CASSQYDRVRDTQYF
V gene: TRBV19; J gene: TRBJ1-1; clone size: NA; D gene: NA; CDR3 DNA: TGTGCCAGTAGTATCCCATCTGAGGCTTTCTTT; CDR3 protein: CASSIPSEAFF
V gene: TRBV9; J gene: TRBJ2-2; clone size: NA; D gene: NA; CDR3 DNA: TGTGCCAGCAGCGTTCTAAACTCGAACACCGGGGAGCTGTTTTTT; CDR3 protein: CASSVLNSNTGELFF
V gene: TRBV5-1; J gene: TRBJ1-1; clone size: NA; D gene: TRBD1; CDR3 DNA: TGCGCCAGCAGCCCCAGGGGGGACACTGAAGCTTTCTTT; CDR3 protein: CASSPRGDTEAFF
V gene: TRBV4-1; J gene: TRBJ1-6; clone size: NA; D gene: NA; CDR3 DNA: TGCGCCAGCAGCCAGGATCCGGGACAAAAGAGCTCCTATAATTCACCCCTCCACTTT; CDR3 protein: CASSQDPGQKSSYNSPLHF
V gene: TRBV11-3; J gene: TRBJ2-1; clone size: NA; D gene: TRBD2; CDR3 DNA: TGTGCCAGCAGCTTAGCGGGGGGGCACAATGAGCAGTTCTTC; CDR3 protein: CASSLAGGHNEQFF
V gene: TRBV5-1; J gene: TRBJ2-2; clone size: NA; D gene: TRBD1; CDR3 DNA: TGCGCCAGCACCCCCGGGACAGGGGTCACCGGGGAGCTGTTTTTT; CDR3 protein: CASTPGTGVTGELFF
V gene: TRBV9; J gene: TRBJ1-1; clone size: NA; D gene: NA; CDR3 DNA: TGTGCCAGCAGCCAACACAACACTGAAGCTTTCTTT; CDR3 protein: CASSQHNTEAFF
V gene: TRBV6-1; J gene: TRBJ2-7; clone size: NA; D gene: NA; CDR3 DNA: TGTGCCAGCAGTGAAGAATATGAGCAGTACTTC; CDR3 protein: CASSEEYEQYF
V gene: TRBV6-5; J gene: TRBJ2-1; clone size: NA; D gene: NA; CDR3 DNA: TGTGCCAGCACCTATGGAGGTTACAATGAGCAGTTCTTC; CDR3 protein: CASTYGGYNEQFF
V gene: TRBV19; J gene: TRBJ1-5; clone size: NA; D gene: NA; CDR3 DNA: TGTGCCGGGGGCGAGGGTTACAATCAGCCCCAGCATTTT; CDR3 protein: CAGGEGYNQPQHF
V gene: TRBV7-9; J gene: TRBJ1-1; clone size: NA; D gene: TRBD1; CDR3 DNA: TGTGCCAGCAGCTTAGGAAGGACAGGGAAGAACACTGAAGCTTTCTTT; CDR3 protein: CASSLGRTGKNTEAFF
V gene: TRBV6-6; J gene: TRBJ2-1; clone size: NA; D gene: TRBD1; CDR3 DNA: TGTGCCAGCAGCGACCAGGGGGCAGGTTACAATGAGCAGTTCTTC; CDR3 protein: CASSDQGAGYNEQFF
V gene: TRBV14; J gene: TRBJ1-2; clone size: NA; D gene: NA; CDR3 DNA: TGTGCCAGCAGCCAGGACAGCTATGGCTACACCTTC; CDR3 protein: CASSQDSYGYTF
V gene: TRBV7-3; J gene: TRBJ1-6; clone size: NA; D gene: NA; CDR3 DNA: TGTGCCAGCAGCCACGGGGGTAATTCACCCCTCCACTTT; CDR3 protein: CASSHGGNSPLHF
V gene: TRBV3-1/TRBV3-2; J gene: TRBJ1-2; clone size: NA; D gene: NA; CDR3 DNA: TGTGCCAGCAGCCGCCTTCGGGGGGACGATGGCTACACCTTC; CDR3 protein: CASSRLRGDDGYTF
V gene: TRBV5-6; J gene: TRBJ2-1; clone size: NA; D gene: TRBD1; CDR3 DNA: TGTGCCAGCAGCTTAGAGCAGGGGGCTTACTACAATGAGCAGTTCTTC; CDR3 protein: CASSLEQGAYYNEQFF
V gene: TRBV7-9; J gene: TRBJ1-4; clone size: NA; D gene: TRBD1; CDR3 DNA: TGTGCCAGCAGCAACGGACAGGGAATGGATGAAAAACTGTTTTTT; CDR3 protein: CASSNGQGMDEKLFF
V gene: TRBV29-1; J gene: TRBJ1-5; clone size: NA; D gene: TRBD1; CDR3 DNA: TGCAGCGTTGCACTCGGGACAGGCAGCAATCAGCCCCAGCATTTT; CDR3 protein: CSVALGTGSNQPQHF
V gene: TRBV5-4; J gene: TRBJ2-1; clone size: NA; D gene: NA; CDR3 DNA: TGTGCCAGCAGCCCTCTAGGCTACAATGAGCAGTTCTTC; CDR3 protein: CASSPLGYNEQFF
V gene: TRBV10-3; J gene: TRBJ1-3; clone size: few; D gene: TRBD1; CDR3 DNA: TGTGCCACCACAGGGGGCGATACTGGAAACACCATATATTTT; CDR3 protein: CATTGGDTGNTIYF
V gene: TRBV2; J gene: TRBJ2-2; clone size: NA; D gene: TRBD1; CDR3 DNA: TGTGCCAGCATTGGACAGGGGAGGAACACCGGGGAGCTGTTTTTT; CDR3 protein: CASIGQGRNTGELFF
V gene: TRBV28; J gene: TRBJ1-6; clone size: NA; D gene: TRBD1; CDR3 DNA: TGTGCCAGCAGCTCCCTCGGGGCAGGGGGCATTTCACCCCTCCACTTT; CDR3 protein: CASSSLGAGGISPLHF
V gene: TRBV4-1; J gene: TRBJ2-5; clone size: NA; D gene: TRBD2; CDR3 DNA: TGCGCCAGCAGCCAAGACCCTAGCGGGGGGGCGGGGACCCAGTACTTC; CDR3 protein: CASSQDPSGGAGTQYF
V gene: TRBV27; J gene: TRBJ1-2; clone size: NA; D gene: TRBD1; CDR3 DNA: TGTGCCAGCAGTTTGAAAGGACAGGGTACTCCCGCCTCTAACTATGGCTACACCTTC; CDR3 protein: CASSLKGQGTPASNYGYTF
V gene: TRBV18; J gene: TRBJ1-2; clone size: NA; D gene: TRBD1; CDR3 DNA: TGTGCCAGCTCACCAGAGGCAGGGGGTGTCTATGGCTACACCTTC; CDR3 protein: CASSPEAGGVYGYTF
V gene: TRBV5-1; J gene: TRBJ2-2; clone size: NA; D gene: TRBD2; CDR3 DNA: TGCGCCAGTCAGACTAGCCTCAACACCGGGGAGCTGTTTTTT; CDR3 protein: CASQTSLNTGELFF
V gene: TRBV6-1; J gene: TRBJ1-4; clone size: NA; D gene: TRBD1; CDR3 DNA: TGTGCCAGCAGTGACAGGGGGCAGGGTGAAAAACTGTTTTTT; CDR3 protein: CASSDRGQGEKLFF
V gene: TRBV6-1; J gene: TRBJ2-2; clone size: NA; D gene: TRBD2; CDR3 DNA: TGTGCCAGCAGTGAAGCGGTGGGGAGGGGGAACACCGGGGAGCTGTTTTTT; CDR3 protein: CASSEAVGRGNTGELFF
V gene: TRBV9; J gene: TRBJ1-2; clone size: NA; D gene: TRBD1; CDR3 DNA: TGTGCCAGCAGCCCAAGACAGGGGGCTGGCTACACCTTC; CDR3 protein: CASSPRQGAGYTF
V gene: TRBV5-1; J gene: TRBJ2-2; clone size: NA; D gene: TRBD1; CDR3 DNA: TGCGCCAGCAGCTTGGAGGGGGCAGGGGGCACCGGGGAGCTGTTTTTT; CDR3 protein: CASSLEGAGGTGELFF
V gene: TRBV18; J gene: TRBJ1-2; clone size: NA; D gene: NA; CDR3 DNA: TGTGCCAGCTCACCAACAAACAGGGAACTCTATGGCTACACCTTC; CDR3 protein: CASSPTNRELYGYTF
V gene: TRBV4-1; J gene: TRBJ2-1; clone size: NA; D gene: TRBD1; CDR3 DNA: TGCGCCAGCAGCCAAGGACAGGGGGGTTGGAATGAGCAGTTCTTC; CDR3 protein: CASSQGQGGWNEQFF